This is a list of T cell receptor beta chains from one sample in a study of OX40 agonist ivuxolimab in advanced cancers. Libraries were prepared by immunoSEQ multiplex PCR; TCRdb keeps only in-frame clonotypes and omits some of them. Of under 95,000 clones in the sample, 75% to 90% were seen once. The specimen comprised CD4+ or CD8+ T cells sorted from blood, sampled in a trial of the OX40 agonist ivuxolimab. These receptors came from an adult with an advanced solid tumor such as melanoma, head and neck, liver or kidney cancer. The CDR3 runs from the conserved cysteine through the conserved F or W. The D gene is left open where the match is weak. The size of a clone is reported for some rows only, either as once, few or many, or as a class for expanded clones.

>TRBV6-4|.|.|TRBJ2-2
TGTGCCAGCGAACGGCAGGGACCCGGGGAGCTGTTTTTT
CASERQGPGELFF
>TRBV5-4|.|.|TRBJ2-1
TGTGCCAGCAGCTTGGAACGGGCGGGGAATGAGCAGTTCTTC
CASSLERAGNEQFF
>TRBV4-3|.|.|TRBJ2-3
TGCGCCAGCAGCCAAGATTTGTTAGCGGCCCCCTATACTAGCACAGATACGCAGTATTTT
CASSQDLLAAPYTSTDTQYF
>TRBV10-3|.|.|TRBJ1-1
TGTGCCATCAGTGAGTCTCTTGGGGTGGATACTGAAGCTTTCTTT
CAISESLGVDTEAFF
>TRBV18|.|TRBD1|TRBJ1-1
TGTGCCAGCTCACTGGGACAGGGGGGCACTGAAGCTTTCTTT
CASSLGQGGTEAFF
>TRBV4-3|once|.|TRBJ2-2
TGCGCCAGCAGCCAAGAGGGGCCCGGGGAGCTGTTTTTT
CASSQEGPGELFF
>TRBV6-5|.|.|TRBJ2-3
TGTGCCAGCAGTTACTCGAGACTTATTACAGATACGCAGTATTTT
CASSYSRLITDTQYF
>TRBV7-3|.|.|TRBJ1-1
TGTGCCAGCAGCCCCCAAGGGGCCACTGAAGCTTTCTTT
CASSPQGATEAFF
>TRBV6-5|once|TRBD2|TRBJ2-5
TGTGCCAGCAGTCCCTCTAGCGGGGGACGCGAGACCCAGTACTTC
CASSPSSGGRETQYF
>TRBV6-4|.|.|TRBJ1-6
TGTGCCAGCAGTGACGACAGCTCCTATAATTCACCCCTCCACTTT
CASSDDSSYNSPLHF
>TRBV6-5|few|.|TRBJ2-5
TGTGCCAGCAGTTACTCGCCAGCTCTCTCCGAGACCCAGTACTTC
CASSYSPALSETQYF
>TRBV7-2|.|TRBD2|TRBJ2-3
TGTGCCAGCAGCTTTGGTGGGGGGGGCACAGATACGCAGTATTTT
CASSFGGGGTDTQYF
>TRBV5-6|.|.|TRBJ1-1
TGTGCCAGCAGTTATACCGCTGAAGCTTTCTTT
CASSYTAEAFF
>TRBV7-9|.|.|TRBJ2-3
TGTGCCAGCAGCTCGCTATGGTGGCAGGGGAGAGCAGATACGCAGTATTTT
CASSSLWWQGRADTQYF
>TRBV10-2|.|TRBD1|TRBJ1-4
TGCGCCAGCAGTGTGACAGGGGCAGCTAATGAAAAACTGTTTTTT
CASSVTGAANEKLFF
>TRBV6-5|.|.|TRBJ2-7
TGTGCCAGCCGGGACCGAAACTACGAGCAGTACTTC
CASRDRNYEQYF
>TRBV4-3|once|TRBD2|TRBJ2-3
TGCGCCAGCAGCCTTAGGCTAGCGGGGTTGAGCACAGATACGCAGTATTTT
CASSLRLAGLSTDTQYF
>TRBV9|.|.|TRBJ2-4
TGTGCCAGGGGCCCGATAATACTAGCCAAAAACATTCAGTACTTC
CARGPIILAKNIQYF
>TRBV6-5|once|.|TRBJ1-5
TGTGCCAGCAGCACCCTCCCCGACAATCAGCCCCAGCATTTT
CASSTLPDNQPQHF
>TRBV7-3|.|TRBD2|TRBJ2-3
TGTGCCAGCAGCTTAACTCTAGCGGGGTCGTCCACAGATACGCAGTATTTT
CASSLTLAGSSTDTQYF
>TRBV7-2|.|TRBD1|TRBJ2-2
TGTGCCAGCAGCCTCGCAGGGGGCGGATTGAACACCGGGGAGCTGTTTTTT
CASSLAGGGLNTGELFF
>TRBV6-6|.|.|TRBJ2-1
TGTGCCAGCAGGGTGAGTGGCGGGGGCCACAATGAGCAGTTCTTC
CASRVSGGGHNEQFF
>TRBV6-5|.|TRBD1|TRBJ2-7
TGTGCCAGCAGAGAGTCCAGGACAGGGATCGTGCAGTACTTC
CASRESRTGIVQYF
>TRBV6-6|.|.|TRBJ1-6
TGTGCCAGCCGGAATTCCTATAATTCACCCCTCCACTTT
CASRNSYNSPLHF